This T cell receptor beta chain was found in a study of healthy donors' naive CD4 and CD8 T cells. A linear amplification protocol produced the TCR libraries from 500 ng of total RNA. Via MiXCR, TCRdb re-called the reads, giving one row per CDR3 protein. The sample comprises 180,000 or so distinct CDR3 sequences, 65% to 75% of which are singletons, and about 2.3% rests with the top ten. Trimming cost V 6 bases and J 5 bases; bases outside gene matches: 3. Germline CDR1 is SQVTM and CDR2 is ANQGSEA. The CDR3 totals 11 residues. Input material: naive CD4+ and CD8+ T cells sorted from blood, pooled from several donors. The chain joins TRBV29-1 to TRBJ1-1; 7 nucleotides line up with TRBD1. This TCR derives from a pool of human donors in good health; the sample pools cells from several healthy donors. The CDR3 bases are TGCAGCGTACGACAGGGAACTGAAGCTTTCTTT. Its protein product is CSVRQGTEAFF.